This entry is about one T cell receptor (beta chain). Its recognized antigen is unknown. Within one base of it there is no much larger clone, and no base qualities were kept. This record belongs to a study of cytomegalovirus exposure and HLA in healthy donors (dated by TCRdb to the late 2010s). For the study in its entirety: In an earlier analysis of approximately 500 of the donors, around 290 Gb of sequence data and 90 million to 120 million unique TCR beta sequences from about 179 million T cells were reported. An early release that covered 640 HLA-typed donors contained 300 to 350 gigabases of sequencing data and approximately 85 million unique TCR sequences. The genetic ancestry cluster associated with self-reported Caucasian donors included around 76% of the 350 to 500 genotyped donors. The aim of the study was to test whether cataloging public T cell receptors could identify signatures of past pathogen exposure. The study used immunosequencing to profile the T cell repertoires of 666 subjects and linked those repertoires to cytomegalovirus serostatus. Besides the first cohort of roughly 700 subjects, a separate validation cohort made up of 90 to 150 different subjects was used. The study combined high-throughput TCR immunosequencing, statistical association of individual TCRs with disease status, and machine learning to predict cytomegalovirus infection status. In a later analysis, previously published TCR beta repertoires from several hundred donors were re-analyzed and high-resolution HLA genotyping was added so that TCR occurrence patterns could be studied. Rather than drawing on any new phenotypic data, the later analysis identified candidate immune exposures from TCR beta sequences and the way those sequences occurred across donors. An earlier analysis of approximately 500 of the donors applied high-throughput TCR beta sequencing to assess whether each TCR beta V gene segment acted as functional or pseudogenic. Alongside the repertoire data, information on donor age, sex, ethnicity and CMV serostatus was compiled. Genome-wide SNP genotypes for about 60% of the roughly 670 donors were used in a later genetic analysis, which treated that subset as a discovery cohort. All discovery cohort repertoires had been generated on a single sequencing platform. HLA typing included class I and class II loci at four-digit resolution. The number of donors typed differed by locus, with about 629-630 for A, B, C, DRB1 and DQB1, 522 for DQA1, 600 to 610 for DPA1, and 450 to 480 for DPB1. Because of strong linkage in the cohort, roughly five DR-DQ haplotypes were treated as single units for association and clustering. Across approximately 420 genotyped donors of the cohort, an average of about 240,000 unique TCR beta nucleotide sequences per donor were sequenced, and around 19% of those sequences were non-productive. What the work shows at the level of the full study, not this receptor alone: Because counts were too low, some 17 rarely observed V segments, including chromosome 9 orphons, were left out of the earlier analysis of 587 of the donors. In a later analysis, the rate of TCR association differed among HLA loci, with DRB1 alleles having the most associated TCRs and HLA-C alleles having the fewest. Because some donors lacked HLA typing at each locus, the association tests relied only on the typed subset. Presence/absence analyses assumed roughly uniform sequencing depth across donors, an assumption that may not hold. Some IMGT-functional V segments, including TRBV6-2 and TRBV6-3, could not be told apart with the 87-base-pair reads, so those segments were excluded. A later analysis found that most CMV-associated TCR beta chains appeared HLA-restricted, with HLA associations seemingly driven largely by CMV exposure. When HLA alleles, especially DR and DQ, strongly co-occurred, attributing TCR associations to individual alleles was difficult. A few of the identified cytomegalovirus-associated TCR beta chains were confirmed in vitro to be specific for cytomegalovirus antigens. In both the original and validation cohorts, the classifier was reported to diagnose cytomegalovirus status with high specificity and sensitivity. The sequencing pipeline was judged likely to have produced a cluster of highly shared sequence variants as a technical artifact. According to a later analysis, parvovirus B19, influenza, CMV and Epstein-Barr virus appeared linked to several top co-occurrence clusters. Linkage disequilibrium might explain the correlated functional status among segregating V segments, but an unknown experimental factor could not be ruled out. CMV serostatus was the only immune exposure information available for the cohort. This cohort had only TCR beta chains sequenced, and the lack of alpha or paired-chain data limited which features could be detected. Compared with equally common non-associated chains, HLA-associated TCR beta chains in a later analysis were more clonally expanded and had lower generation probabilities. According to the authors, the approach could potentially be generalized to other disease states and immunological phenotypes. A further reported finding was that TCR beta sequences accurately predicted the HLA-A and HLA-B alleles for most subjects in the first cohort. In a later analysis, 16,951 TCR beta sequences were associated with specific HLA alleles at a false discovery rate of 0.05. In the study, around 150 TCR beta chains were listed as associated with cytomegalovirus. Most TCR sequences were observed very rarely across donors, whereas some public TCRs were present in many individuals. A later genetic analysis associated a missense DCLRE1C variant with V-gene and J-gene trimming of TCR beta chains, and an independent cohort replicated the association. An earlier analysis of around 500 of the donors showed that most TCR beta V segments appeared in productive rearrangements either about 87% or about 30% of the time, which broadly matched IMGT annotations. According to a later genetic analysis, donors in an Asian-associated ancestry cluster had fewer N-insertions in productive TCRs than the approximately 700-donor mean.

V is cut back by 4 bases and J by 9 bases, with 12 bases in the junction unmatched. Its CDR3 holds 15 amino acids, cysteine through phenylalanine. The entry retains the CDR3 DNA only, 45 bases that are in frame from base 1. CDR1 and CDR2, looked up from the germline V gene, are SGHAT and FQNNGV. The library was made by the immunoSEQ multiplex PCR assay. The multiplex PCR relied on a mix of 60 forward primers for TCR Vbeta segments and 13 reverse primers for TCR Jbeta segments. The CDR3 region of rearranged TCR beta genes was amplified from genomic DNA with a multiplex PCR assay. The amplified TCR beta libraries were sequenced on the Illumina HiSeq System as 87-base-pair reads. On the study's bioinformatics: In a later analysis, 80 million or so unique TCR beta chains were counted across the 690 or so repertoires, and roughly 10 million of these chains were shared by at least two donors. A nearest-neighbor algorithm error-corrected the raw reads and collapsed the reads into unique sequences, merging closely related sequences to remove PCR and sequencing errors. V, D and J gene segments were assigned by aligning CDR3 sequences to IMGT reference sequences. For a sequence to be retained, at least a six-nucleotide match to both a V gene segment and a J gene segment was required. A rearrangement was called productive if the CDR3 had no stop codons and remained in frame with V and J, and every other rearrangement was called non-productive. CDR3 was defined by IMGT convention, running from the second conserved V-encoded cysteine to the conserved J-encoded phenylalanine. The earlier analysis of roughly 590 of the donors excluded sequences that lacked an unambiguous match to a single V gene segment. An earlier analysis of a few hundred of the donors called V segments functional above 56.7% productive rearrangements and segregating when the between-donor standard deviation exceeded 5%. A statistical classification framework was built to diagnose cytomegalovirus status from the catalog of TCR beta chain sequences. In a later analysis, V and J genes were assigned by comparing TCR nucleotide sequences against IMGT/GENE-DB human TR gene sequences. The TCRdist pipeline was used in a later analysis to assign CDR3 sequences and most-parsimonious VDJ recombination scenarios. In a later analysis, every TCR beta chain was defined by the combination of its CDR3 amino acid sequence and its V-gene family, and reads without a unique V-gene family were dropped. To address suspected cross-contamination and a sequencing artifact, a later analysis removed under 600 highly shared, low-generation-probability nucleotide sequences. In a later analysis, a clonal expansion index for each public chain was calculated from normalized within-repertoire ranks of inferred template counts. A later analysis computed generation probabilities with a VDJ recombination model fitted to out-of-frame rearrangements, and checked the results against IGoR. A later analysis scored TCR-TCR, TCR-HLA and TCR-CMV co-occurrence with hypergeometric tests, applying a repertoire-size bias correction to TCR pairs. False discovery rates were estimated in a later analysis by permuting HLA or CMV assignments 20 times. In a later analysis, co-occurring TCRs were grouped using DBSCAN, with TCRdist sequence similarity added in when clustering inside HLA-allele-positive subsets. For co-occurrence clustering, repertoires with fewer than 30,000 or more than 120,000 public chains were excluded, along with 5 or 6 repertoires with anomalous nucleotide sharing. TCRdb mirrors the immuneACCESS table, restricted to in-frame sequences. Some clones are absent from its copies; in checked studies, under half trace to an unresolved V gene, and the reason for the others is unknown. The V and J calls and clone size are taken from that table; D and trimming were inferred from the DNA. In all, the sample holds 150,000 to 180,000 clones, and 79% of those were seen once. The top ten constitute 6% to 8.5% of the sample.

The cohort comprised 710 or so healthy bone marrow donors. All cohort members were sampled while nominally healthy, although unrecorded immune exposures were likely present. The donor tested CMV seropositive and was one of the 289 seropositive cohort members. A peripheral blood sample was provided by each donor, and peripheral blood mononuclear cells were used for TCR beta sequencing. Genomic DNA extraction from the blood cell samples was performed with the Qiagen DNeasy Blood Extraction Kit. The sequencing sample was made of PBMCs. The receptor comes from a man aged 25 to 45 in good health and CMV-seropositive. Recombination linked TRBV11-2 to TRBJ1-5, with 7 bases matching TRBD1. CDR3 region: CASSSGGTVGMPQHF. The sequenced DNA: TGTGCCAGCAGCTCGGGCGGGACAGTGGGTATGCCCCAGCATTTT.